Listed here are 26 T cell receptor beta chains from one sample, sequenced in a study of T cell responses to AZD1222 COVID-19 vaccine. The repertoire was sequenced with immunoSEQ multiplex PCR; TCRdb's copy has only in-frame clones and lacks some. This table has about 110,000 clones, 75% to 95% appearing once. The input for sequencing was peripheral blood, taken 28 days after the second AZD1222 dose. These receptors all come from an adult who received the AZD1222 COVID-19 vaccine.

The chain combines TRBV6-5 with TRBJ1-1; TRBD1 might be the D (6 bases). From germline, CDR1 is MNHEY and CDR2 SVGAGI. With 7 bases removed from V and 0 bases from J, the gap between germline ends came to 12 bases. This CDR3 is 14 amino acids long. The CDR3 here is CASKQTGLNTEAFF. Written as DNA, the CDR3 is TGTGCCAGCAAACAGACAGGTCTGAACACTGAAGCTTTCTTT.

V gene TRBV14 combines with J gene TRBJ2-7; no clear D. The CDR3 is made up of 15 amino acids. Germline CDR1 SGHDN, CDR2 FVKESK. Trimming removed 0 bases at V and 4 bases at J, with 13 bases between. The CDR3 here is CASSQEAGRAYEQYF. The CDR3 region has the DNA TGTGCCAGCAGCCAAGAGGCAGGTAGAGCTTACGAGCAGTACTTC.

CDR3 bases: TGTGCCAGCAGTCGGGACAGCCATCAGCCCCAGCATTTT. Protein: CASSRDSHQPQHF. The rearrangement joins TRBV6-4 to TRBJ1-5, with 7 bases matching TRBD1. The germline V gene has CDR1 MRHNA and CDR2 SNTAGT. Losses at the gene ends were 5 bases for V and 5 bases for J; bases not matched to a gene: 3. The CDR3 spans 13 residues.

The table lists this clone with a count of one. This chain connects TRBV3-1 (or the pseudogene TRBV3-2) to TRBJ2-7; TRBD1 might be the D (6 bases). This CDR3 is built from 16 residues. CDR1 is LGHDT, CDR2 YNNKEL, per germline (reference sequence). Trimming left V 4 bases short and J 0 bases short, with 16 bases between. CDR3 DNA: TGTGCCAGCAGCCCCCAGGGCTCACAGGGCTCCTACGAGCAGTACTTC. It is translated as CASSPQGSQGSYEQYF.

The chain couples TRBV5-8 to TRBJ1-3; the D is unclear. Germline V gene lookup returns CDR1 SGHTS and CDR2 YDEGEE. V was clipped by 5 bases and J by 5 bases, with 20 bases between them. The CDR3 contains 16 residues. This CDR3 is CASSRDSGMARNTIYF. CDR3 in DNA: TGTGCCAGCAGTAGAGATTCGGGGATGGCTAGAAACACCATATATTTT.

The chain is built from TRBV4-1 and TRBJ1-2; 7 bases agree with TRBD1. Germline loops: CDR1 MGHRA, CDR2 YSYEKL. This CDR3 comprises 15 residues. V was pared by 1 base and J by 7 bases, with 9 bases of the junction left unmatched. The CDR3 coding sequence is TGCGCCAGCAGCCAAGGTCCAGGGGGTCTGGGTGGCTACACCTTC. Its translation is CASSQGPGGLGGYTF.

This chain joins TRBV5-1 and TRBJ1-2, with 9 bases identical to TRBD1. This CDR3 is 15 amino acids long. Germline assignment: CDR1 SGHRS and CDR2 YFSETQ. V lost 2 bases and J lost 4; bases outside the gene matches: 6. The CDR3 nucleotides are TGCGCCAGCAGCTTAGTACAGGGGGCCGGCTATGGCTACACCTTC. It yields the protein CASSLVQGAGYGYTF.

The chain joins TRBV7-2 to TRBJ2-5, with no clear D. The CDR3 length is 13 residues. V was trimmed by 3 bases and J by 5 bases, leaving 10 bases between them. From germline, CDR1 is SGHTA and CDR2 FQGNSA. The CDR3 protein is CASSFSSHETQYF. CDR3 nucleotides: TGTGCCAGCAGCTTCTCGAGCCACGAGACCCAGTACTTC.

This clone was picked up one time. The CDR3 DNA reads TGTGCCATCAGCGGGACTAGCGGGGGGTTCACAGATACGCAGTATTTT. Protein sequence: CAISGTSGGFTDTQYF. The chain recombines TRBV10-3 with TRBJ2-3, with 15 positions matching TRBD2. V dropped 6 bases and J dropped 2; count of bases not matched to a gene: 3. The CDR3 extends over 16 amino acids. Germline V CDR1 and CDR2: ENHRY, SYGVKD.

This chain links TRBV5-4 with TRBJ2-1, with D perhaps given as TRBD1 or TRBD2 (5 bases each). This CDR3 has 14 amino acids. V lost 4 bases, J lost 0 bases, and 8 bases lay in between. Germline V lookup: CDR1 SGHNT, CDR2 YYREEE (reference sequence). CDR3 nucleotide sequence: TGTGCCAGCAGCCCCGGGACCTCCTACAATGAGCAGTTCTTC. Amino acid sequence: CASSPGTSYNEQFF. Based on the CDR3 plus reference TRBV5-4 and TRBJ2-1, the full variable domain is ETGVTQSPTHLIKTRGQQVTLRCSSQSGHNTVSWYQQALGQGPQFIFQYYREEENGRGNFPPRFSGLQFPNYSSELNVNALELDDSALYLCASSPGTSYNEQFFGPGTRLTVL.

J is TRBJ1-5 and V is TRBV19; 8 bases fit TRBD1. Trimming took 5 bases from V and 2 from J; bases not matched to a gene: 5. Germline-derived CDR1 and CDR2 are LNHDA and SQIVND (reference sequence). This CDR3 spans 15 amino acids. CDR3 in amino acids: CASSLAGGGNQPQHF. The CDR3 coding sequence is TGTGCCAGTAGTTTAGCAGGGGGCGGCAATCAGCCCCAGCATTTT.

The genes are TRBV6-5 and TRBJ1-5; TRBD1 is a possible D gene (5 bases). CDR1 MNHEY and CDR2 SVGAGI come from the germline V gene. This CDR3 is 15 amino acids long. The ends were cut back, 6 bases at V and 4 bases at J, with 16 bases in the middle. The CDR3 region is CASRDPGTGNQPQHF. CDR3 in DNA: TGTGCCAGCAGGGATCCCGGGACGGGAAATCAGCCCCAGCATTTT.

The V gene is TRBV28, the J gene TRBJ2-1; 7 positions match TRBD2. Germline CDR1 reads MDHEN; CDR2 reads SYDVKM. This CDR3 comprises 19 residues. V lost 0 bases and J lost 0; bases outside the gene matches: 11. CDR3 DNA sequence: TGTGCCAGCAGTTTATGGGCTAGCGGAAACTCTTTCTCCTACAATGAGCAGTTCTTC. It encodes CASSLWASGNSFSYNEQFF.

The chain combines TRBV7-6 with TRBJ2-1; D may match TRBD1 or TRBD2 (5 bases each). The CDR3 extends over 15 amino acids. Trimming left V 5 bases short and J 4 bases short, with 15 bases between. The germline V gene encodes CDR1 SGHVS and CDR2 FNYEAQ. CDR3 loop: CASSRGVIAYNEQFF. The CDR3 region has the DNA TGTGCCAGCAGCAGGGGAGTTATCGCGTACAATGAGCAGTTCTTC.

In this sample, this clone turned up a few times. This chain uses TRBV7-9 with TRBJ2-3; 10 bases are shared with TRBD2. Germline V lookup: CDR1 SEHNR, CDR2 FQNEAQ (reference sequence). This CDR3 spans 17 amino acids. The V and J ends lost 5 bases and 1 base, in that order; junction bases with no gene match: 9. CDR3: CASSLYSSGGGTDTQYF. The CDR3 DNA follows: TGTGCCAGCAGCCTATATAGCAGCGGGGGGGGCACAGATACGCAGTATTTT.

The chain is built from TRBV12-5 and TRBJ1-1; D not resolved. The V gene lost 7 bases and the J gene lost 0 bases, with 15 bases spanning the gap. The CDR3 extends over 15 amino acids. Germline values: CDR1 LGHNT, CDR2 FRNRAP. CDR3 residues: CASAPDGEMNTEAFF. The DNA of the CDR3 is TGTGCTAGTGCCCCGGACGGGGAGATGAACACTGAAGCTTTCTTT.

The rearrangement uses TRBV1 and TRBJ1-5; TRBD1 is the table's D call and was not checked against the DNA. TRBV1 is termed a pseudogene. This CDR3 is built from 16 residues. DNA of the CDR3: TGCACCAGCAGCCAAGTCCGGGACAGGGTTCCTCAGCCCCAGCATTTT. Its protein is CTSSQVRDRVPQPQHF.

V and J are TRBV9 and TRBJ2-7; TRBD2 is a possible D gene (6 bases). The CDR3 length is 15 residues. V gave up 0 bases and J gave up 0 bases, with 10 bases separating them. CDR1 SGDLS and CDR2 YYNGEE come from the germline V gene. The CDR3 DNA reads TGTGCCAGCAGCGTAGAGGCGGGGAGCTCCTACGAGCAGTACTTC. Its translation: CASSVEAGSSYEQYF.

This chain joins TRBV19 and TRBJ2-5; D gene unclear. Germline V gene lookup returns CDR1 LNHDA and CDR2 SQIVND (reference sequence). The germline V and J ends were trimmed by 4 bases and 0 bases, with 12 bases remaining between them. The CDR3 length is 15 residues. This chain's CDR3 is CASSKWEWDQETQYF. The CDR3 coding sequence is TGTGCCAGTAGTAAGTGGGAATGGGACCAAGAGACCCAGTACTTC.

Points on this clone: Different DNA sequences within this sample yield the same CDR3. The rearrangement joins TRBV5-1 to TRBJ2-5; D call uncertain. The V gene lost 3 bases and the J gene lost 5 bases, with 5 bases spanning the gap. The CDR3 is 11 amino acids. From germline, CDR1 is SGHRS and CDR2 YFSETQ. This CDR3 reads CASSSQETQYF. CDR3 coding DNA: TGCGCCAGCAGCTCCCAGGAGACCCAGTACTTC.

This clone showed up just once. The chain recombines TRBV25-1 with TRBJ1-2; TRBD1 might be the D (6 bases). The CDR3 runs 15 residues. CDR1 is MGHDK and CDR2 is SYGVNS in the germline V gene. Deletions cut 1 base from V and 7 bases from J, with 16 bases between. This CDR3 is CASSESGEQETGYTF. Written as DNA, the CDR3 is TGTGCCAGCAGTGAATCAGGGGAGCAGGAAACTGGCTACACCTTC.

V and J are TRBV24-1 and TRBJ2-3; D is uncertain. The V and J ends lost 4 bases and 1 base respectively, with 17 bases between them. This CDR3 spans 17 amino acids. Germline CDR1 and CDR2: KGHDR and SFDVKD. This CDR3 reads CATSDPRARMGTDTQYF. For the CDR3, the DNA is TGTGCCACCAGTGACCCCCGTGCCAGGATGGGCACAGATACGCAGTATTTT.

The rearrangement uses TRBV5-1 and TRBJ1-5, with D uncertain. Germline CDR1 and CDR2: SGHRS and YFSETQ. V lost 3 bases to trimming and J lost 0 bases, with 25 bases between them. The CDR3 runs 20 residues. The CDR3 coding sequence is TGCGCCAGCAGCTCCCTTCGCCTCCAGACACGGTTAATTAGCAATCAGCCCCAGCATTTT. Translation: CASSSLRLQTRLISNQPQHF.

The rearrangement joins TRBV4-1 to TRBJ1-2; D is ambiguous. V was clipped by 0 bases and J by 2 bases, with 16 bases between them. This CDR3 spans 17 amino acids. The germline V gene has CDR1 MGHRA and CDR2 YSYEKL. The CDR3 is CASSQEAYGQTNYGYTF. CDR3 sequence (DNA): TGCGCCAGCAGCCAAGAAGCCTACGGGCAGACGAACTATGGCTACACCTTC.

The CDR3, as DNA: TGTGCCAGCAGCTTAGGGGCAGGGTTCGACACTAACTATGGCTACACCTTC. It encodes CASSLGAGFDTNYGYTF. V usage is TRBV13 and J usage is TRBJ1-2, with a possible D match to TRBD1 (5 bases). The CDR3 sequence is 17 residues long. CDR1 is PRHDT and CDR2 is FYEKMQ in the germline V gene (reference sequence). V was shortened by 0 bases and J by 0 bases, with 14 bases between the two germline ends.

The gene calls are TRBV10-3 and TRBJ2-3; the match to TRBD2 covers 8 bases. Trimming cost V 2 bases and J 4 bases; bases outside gene matches: 2. This CDR3 region has 14 residues. The germline CDR1 and CDR2 sequences are ENHRY and SYGVKD. CDR3 loop: CAISELGGADTQYF. The CDR3 DNA sequence: TGTGCCATCAGTGAGCTCGGGGGGGCAGATACGCAGTATTTT.